This T cell receptor (beta chain) originates from a study of T cells in Graves' hyperthyroidism and ophthalmopathy. Trimming removed 2 bases from V and 3 bases from J, with 11 bases in between. Germline CDR1 DFQATT, CDR2 SNEGSKA (reference sequence). The CDR3 is 14 residues long. Template material for amplifying TCR beta CDR3 regions consisted of RNA transcripts. Carried out on the TCR CDR3, a first-round RT-PCR used the HTBI primer set. One entry per CDR3 protein results from TCRdb running MiXCR on the multiplex PCR reads. The table lists 100,000 to 130,000 distinct CDR3 sequences, 16% of them singletons, with under 45% in the top ten. This clonotype was seen repeatedly, ten times or more. For the diagnoses, clinical symptoms, serum thyroxine and TRAb, thyroid ultrasound and orbital computed tomography were used.

The TCR originated in a woman aged 45-65 years with Graves' hyperthyroidism. The chain carries TRBV20-1 and TRBJ2-1; D remains unclear. The source material was blood. CDR3 amino acids: CSARTPTFYNEQFF. The CDR3 nucleotides are TGCAGTGCTAGAACACCCACTTTCTACAATGAGCAGTTCTTC.